This T cell receptor (beta chain) was observed in a study of CD8+ T cells in alopecia areata. Extracted from the samples, RNA was reverse transcribed into cDNA to serve as the sequencing template. The repertoire was sequenced with immunoSEQ multiplex PCR; TCRdb's copy has only in-frame clones and lacks some. Of 170,000 or so clones listed, roughly 61% were seen once; the top ten hold roughly an eighth. Points on this clone: Its antigen is unidentified.

Study conclusions and caveats: Scalp clonality and expanded CD8+ clones among the top 100 were significantly decreased by tofacitinib.

As for treatment: oral pan-JAK inhibitor, 5-10 mg twice daily. The CDR3 totals 15 residues. Losses at the gene ends were 2 bases for V and 4 bases for J; bases not matched to a gene: 4. Germline CDR1 and CDR2: SGDLS and YYNGEE. The rearrangement joins TRBV9 to TRBJ2-3, with TRBD1 matching 10 bases. The receptor's source is a human donor with alopecia areata. Sequencing used CD8+ T cells sorted from blood, obtained at week 24, from a patient treated with tofacitinib. The CDR3 DNA follows: TGTGCCAGCAGCGTCGGGACAGGGGTCGCAGATACGCAGTATTTT. Amino acid sequence: CASSVGTGVADTQYF.